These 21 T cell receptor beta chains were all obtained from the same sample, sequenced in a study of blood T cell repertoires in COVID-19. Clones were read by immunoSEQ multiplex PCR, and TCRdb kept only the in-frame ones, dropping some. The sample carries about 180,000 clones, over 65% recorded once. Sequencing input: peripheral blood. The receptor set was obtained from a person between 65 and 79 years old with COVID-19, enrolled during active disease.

CDR3: CASSGSGGAVTEAFF. The CDR3 DNA is TGTGCCAGCAGTGGTTCAGGGGGCGCGGTCACTGAAGCTTTCTTT. J is TRBJ1-1 and V is TRBV2, with TRBD1 matching over 8 bases. This CDR3 is built from 15 residues. V shed 4 bases, J shed 4 bases, and the junction held 8 bases outside the gene matches. Germline V CDR1 and CDR2: SNHLY, FYNNEI. Combining the CDR3 with reference TRBV2 and TRBJ1-1 gives the whole variable domain EPEVTQTPSHQVTQMGQEVILRCVPISNHLYFYWYRQILGQKVEFLVSFYNNEISEKSEIFDDQFSVERPDGSNFTLKIRSTKLEDSAMYFCASSGSGGAVTEAFFGQGTRLTVV.

The CDR3 DNA follows: TGTGCCAGCAGCTTCGGGGGGGCCTCCTACAATGAGCAGTTCTTC. This encodes CASSFGGASYNEQFF. The rearrangement uses TRBV7-3 and TRBJ2-1; the match to TRBD2 covers 8 bases. V shed 3 bases, J shed 0 bases, and the junction held 1 base outside the gene matches. In germline, CDR1 is SGHTA, CDR2 FQGTGA. The CDR3 is 15 residues long.

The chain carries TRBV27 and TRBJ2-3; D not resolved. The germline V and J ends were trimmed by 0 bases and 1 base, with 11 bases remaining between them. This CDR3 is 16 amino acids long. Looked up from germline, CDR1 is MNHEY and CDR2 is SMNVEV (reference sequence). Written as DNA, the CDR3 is TGTGCCAGCAGTTTATCGAGCGCGTACCGCACAGATACGCAGTATTTT. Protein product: CASSLSSAYRTDTQYF.

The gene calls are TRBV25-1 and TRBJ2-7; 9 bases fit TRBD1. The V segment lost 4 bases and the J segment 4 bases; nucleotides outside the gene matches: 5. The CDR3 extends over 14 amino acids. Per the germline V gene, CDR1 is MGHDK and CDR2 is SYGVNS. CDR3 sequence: CASSVGTGRYEQYF. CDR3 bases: TGTGCCAGCAGTGTCGGGACAGGGCGATACGAGCAGTACTTC.

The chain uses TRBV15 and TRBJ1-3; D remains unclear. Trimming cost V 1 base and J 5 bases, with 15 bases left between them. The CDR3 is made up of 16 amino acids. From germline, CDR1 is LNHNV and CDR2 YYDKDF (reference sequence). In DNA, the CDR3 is TGTGCCACCAGCAGAGGCAGCGACTTACTCCGAAACACCATATATTTT. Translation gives CATSRGSDLLRNTIYF.

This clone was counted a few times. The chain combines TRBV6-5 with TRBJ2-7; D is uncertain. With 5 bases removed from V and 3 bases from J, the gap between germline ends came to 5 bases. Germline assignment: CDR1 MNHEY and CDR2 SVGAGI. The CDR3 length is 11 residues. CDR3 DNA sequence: TGTGCCAGCAGTCATTTCTACGAGCAGTACTTC. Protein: CASSHFYEQYF.

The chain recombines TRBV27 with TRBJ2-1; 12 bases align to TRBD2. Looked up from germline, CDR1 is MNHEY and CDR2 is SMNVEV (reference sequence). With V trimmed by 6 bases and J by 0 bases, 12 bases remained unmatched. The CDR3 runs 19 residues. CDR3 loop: CASRPLYLAGGLSYNEQFF. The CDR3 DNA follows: TGTGCCAGCAGACCACTGTACCTAGCGGGAGGGCTCTCCTACAATGAGCAGTTCTTC.

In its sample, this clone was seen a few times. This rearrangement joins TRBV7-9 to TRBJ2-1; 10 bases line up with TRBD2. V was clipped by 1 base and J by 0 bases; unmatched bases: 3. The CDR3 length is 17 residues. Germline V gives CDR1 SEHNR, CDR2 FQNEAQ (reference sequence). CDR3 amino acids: CASSLGSGGLSYNEQFF. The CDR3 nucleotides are TGTGCCAGCAGCTTAGGTAGCGGGGGGCTCTCCTACAATGAGCAGTTCTTC. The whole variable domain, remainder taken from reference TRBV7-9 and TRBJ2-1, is DTGVSQNPRHKITKRGQNVTFRCDPISEHNRLYWYRQTLGQGPEFLTYFQNEAQLEKSRLLSDRFSAERPKGSFSTLEIQRTEQGDSAMYLCASSLGSGGLSYNEQFFGPGTRLTVL.

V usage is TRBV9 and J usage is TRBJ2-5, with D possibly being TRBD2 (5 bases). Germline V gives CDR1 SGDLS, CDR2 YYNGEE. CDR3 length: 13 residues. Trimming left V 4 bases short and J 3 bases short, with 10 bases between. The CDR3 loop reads CASSPREKETQYF. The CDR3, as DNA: TGTGCCAGCAGCCCCCGGGAAAAAGAGACCCAGTACTTC.

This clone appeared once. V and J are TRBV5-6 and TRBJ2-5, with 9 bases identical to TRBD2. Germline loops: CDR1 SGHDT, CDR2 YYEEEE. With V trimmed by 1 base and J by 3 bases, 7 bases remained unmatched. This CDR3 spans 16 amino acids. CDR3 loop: CASSLPGGGEKETQYF. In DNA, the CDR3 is TGTGCCAGCAGCTTGCCGGGCGGGGGGGAGAAAGAGACCCAGTACTTC.

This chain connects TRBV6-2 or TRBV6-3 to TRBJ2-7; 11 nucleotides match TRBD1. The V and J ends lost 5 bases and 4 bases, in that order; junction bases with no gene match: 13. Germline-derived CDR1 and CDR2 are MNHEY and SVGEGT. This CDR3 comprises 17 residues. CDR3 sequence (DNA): TGTGCCAGCAGTAATCTAACCCCCGGGACAGGGGGTTACGAGCAGTACTTC. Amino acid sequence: CASSNLTPGTGGYEQYF.

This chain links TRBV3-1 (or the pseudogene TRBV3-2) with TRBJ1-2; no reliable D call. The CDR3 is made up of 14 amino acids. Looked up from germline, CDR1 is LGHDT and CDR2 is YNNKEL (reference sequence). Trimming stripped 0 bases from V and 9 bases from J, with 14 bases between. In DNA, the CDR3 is TGTGCCAGCAGCCAAGAGGGTCGGGGTACGAGCTACACCTTC. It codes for CASSQEGRGTSYTF.

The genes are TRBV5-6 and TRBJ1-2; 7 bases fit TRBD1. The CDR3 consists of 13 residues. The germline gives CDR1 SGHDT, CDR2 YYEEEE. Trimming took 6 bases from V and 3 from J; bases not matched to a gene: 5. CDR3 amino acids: CASTSTGDYGYTF. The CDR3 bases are TGTGCCAGCACTTCCACAGGGGACTATGGCTACACCTTC.

This chain's CDR3 is CASSLGLADNEQFF. The DNA of the CDR3 is TGTGCCAGCAGCTTGGGACTAGCGGACAATGAGCAGTTCTTC. The genes are TRBV7-2 and TRBJ2-1; 11 positions match TRBD2. Germline trimming cut 3 bases from V and 5 bases from J; bases unmatched to any gene: 0. Germline V gene data show CDR1 as SGHTA and CDR2 as FQGNSA. This CDR3 has 14 amino acids. Full variable domain (remainder filled in from reference TRBV7-2 and TRBJ2-1): GAGVSQSPSNKVTEKGKDVELRCDPISGHTALYWYRQSLGQGLEFLIYFQGNSAPDKSGLPSDRFSAERTGGSVSTLTIQRTQQEDSAVYLCASSLGLADNEQFFGPGTRLTVL.

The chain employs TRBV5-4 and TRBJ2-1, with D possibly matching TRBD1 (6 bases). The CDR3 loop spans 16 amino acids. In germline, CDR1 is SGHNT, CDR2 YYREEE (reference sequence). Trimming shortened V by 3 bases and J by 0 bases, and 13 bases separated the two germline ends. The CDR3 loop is CASSSVGGASYNEQFF. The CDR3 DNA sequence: TGTGCCAGCAGCTCGGTTGGGGGCGCCTCCTACAATGAGCAGTTCTTC.

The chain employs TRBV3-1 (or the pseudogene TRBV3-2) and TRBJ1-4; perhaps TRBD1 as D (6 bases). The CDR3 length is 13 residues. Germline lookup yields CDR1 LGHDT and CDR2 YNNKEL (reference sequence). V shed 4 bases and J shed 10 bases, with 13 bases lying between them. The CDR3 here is CASSPPGQSKLFF. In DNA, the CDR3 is TGTGCCAGCAGCCCGCCAGGACAGTCAAAACTGTTTTTT.

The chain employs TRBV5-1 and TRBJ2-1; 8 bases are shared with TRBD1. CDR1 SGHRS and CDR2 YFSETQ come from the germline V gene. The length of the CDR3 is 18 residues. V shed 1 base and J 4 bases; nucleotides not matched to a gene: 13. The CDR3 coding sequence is TGCGCCAGCAGCTTGACCCCTATGCAGGGGGCCCAATACAATGAGCAGTTCTTC. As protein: CASSLTPMQGAQYNEQFF.

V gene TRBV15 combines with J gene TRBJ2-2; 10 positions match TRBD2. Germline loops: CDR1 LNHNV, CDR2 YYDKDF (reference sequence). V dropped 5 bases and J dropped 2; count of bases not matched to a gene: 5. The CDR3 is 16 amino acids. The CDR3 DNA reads TGTGCCACCAGCTCGACTAGCGGGCGTAACACCGGGGAGCTGTTTTTT. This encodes CATSSTSGRNTGELFF. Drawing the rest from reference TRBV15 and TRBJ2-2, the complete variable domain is DAMVIQNPRYQVTQFGKPVTLSCSQTLNHNVMYWYQQKSSQAPKLLFHYYDKDFNNEADTPDNFQSRRPNTSFCFLDIRSPGLGDTAMYLCATSSTSGRNTGELFFGEGSRLTVL.

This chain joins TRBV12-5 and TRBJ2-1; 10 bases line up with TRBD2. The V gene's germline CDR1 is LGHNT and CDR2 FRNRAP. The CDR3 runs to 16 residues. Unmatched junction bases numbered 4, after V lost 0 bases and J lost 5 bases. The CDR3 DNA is TGTGCTAGTGGTTTGGTACTTAGCGGGAGGAACAATGAGCAGTTCTTC. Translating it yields CASGLVLSGRNNEQFF.

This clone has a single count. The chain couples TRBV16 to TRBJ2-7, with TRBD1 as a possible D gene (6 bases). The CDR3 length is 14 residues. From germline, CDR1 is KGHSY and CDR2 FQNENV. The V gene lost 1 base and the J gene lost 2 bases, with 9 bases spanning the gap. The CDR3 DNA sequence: TGTGCCAGCAGCCAATGGGGGACAACCTACGAGCAGTACTTC. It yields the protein CASSQWGTTYEQYF.

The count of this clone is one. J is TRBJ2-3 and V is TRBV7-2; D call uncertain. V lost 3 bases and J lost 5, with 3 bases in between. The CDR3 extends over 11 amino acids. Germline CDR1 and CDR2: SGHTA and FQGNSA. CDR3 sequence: CASSFVDTQYF. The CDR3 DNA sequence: TGTGCCAGCAGCTTCGTAGATACGCAGTATTTT. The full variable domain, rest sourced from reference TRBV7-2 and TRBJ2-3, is GAGVSQSPSNKVTEKGKDVELRCDPISGHTALYWYRQSLGQGLEFLIYFQGNSAPDKSGLPSDRFSAERTGGSVSTLTIQRTQQEDSAVYLCASSFVDTQYFGPGTRLTVL.